The entry below describes one TCR beta chain. V lost 0 bases, J lost 7 bases, and 19 bases lay in between. The CDR3 loop spans 18 amino acids. Germline CDR1 reads LGHNA; CDR2 reads YNFKEQ. Source study methods: Amplification of reference gene primers provided the estimated nucleated cell counts. Libraries were prepared by immunoSEQ multiplex PCR; TCRdb keeps only in-frame clonotypes and omits some of them. D and trimming come from the DNA, and the V and J calls and clone size come from that table. The data contain fewer than 250,000 clones, 86% of them singletons. This specimen comes from a study of blood T cell repertoires in COVID-19.

The sequence came from a woman of 80 years or more with COVID-19, enrolled during active disease. Sample: peripheral blood. This chain connects TRBV4-2 to TRBJ1-6; the D is unclear. This chain's CDR3 is CASSQESIPGFGNSPLHF. The CDR3, as DNA: TGTGCCAGCAGCCAAGAGTCAATTCCCGGGTTCGGGAATTCACCCCTCCACTTT.